The clone carrying this T cell receptor (beta chain) has just one count. The data derive from a study of blood T cell repertoires in COVID-19. About the study: Samples representing acute and convalescent COVID-19 were sourced from the United States, Italy and Spain.

The CDR3 has 16 amino acids. J was trimmed by 4 bases and V by 3 bases; bases with no gene match: 10. From germline, CDR1 is SGHNT and CDR2 YYREEE (reference sequence). This table comes from immunoSEQ multiplex PCR, and its TCRdb copy is limited to in-frame clones, with some not included. The sample consists of 200,000 to 300,000 clones, 70% to 90% of them appearing once. The sample consisted of peripheral blood. The receptor's source is a woman aged 40 to 55 who had recovered from COVID-19. The V and J genes are TRBV5-4 and TRBJ1-1, with 9 bases aligning to TRBD1. CDR3: CASSSLADRGGTEAFF. CDR3 coding DNA: TGTGCCAGCAGCTCCCTGGCCGACAGGGGGGGCACTGAAGCTTTCTTT.